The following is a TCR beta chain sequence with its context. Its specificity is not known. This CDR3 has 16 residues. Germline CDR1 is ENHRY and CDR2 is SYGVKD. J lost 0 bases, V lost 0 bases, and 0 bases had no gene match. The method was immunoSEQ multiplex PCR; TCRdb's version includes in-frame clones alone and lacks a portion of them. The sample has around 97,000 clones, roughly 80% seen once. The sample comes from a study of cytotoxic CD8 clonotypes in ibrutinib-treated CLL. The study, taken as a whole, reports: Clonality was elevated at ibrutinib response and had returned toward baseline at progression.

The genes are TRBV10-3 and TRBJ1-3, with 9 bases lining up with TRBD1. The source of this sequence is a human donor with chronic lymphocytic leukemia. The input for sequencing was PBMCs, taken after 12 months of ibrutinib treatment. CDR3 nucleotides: TGTGCCATCAGTGAGTCGACAGGGGGCTCTGGAAACACCATATATTTT. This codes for CAISESTGGSGNTIYF.